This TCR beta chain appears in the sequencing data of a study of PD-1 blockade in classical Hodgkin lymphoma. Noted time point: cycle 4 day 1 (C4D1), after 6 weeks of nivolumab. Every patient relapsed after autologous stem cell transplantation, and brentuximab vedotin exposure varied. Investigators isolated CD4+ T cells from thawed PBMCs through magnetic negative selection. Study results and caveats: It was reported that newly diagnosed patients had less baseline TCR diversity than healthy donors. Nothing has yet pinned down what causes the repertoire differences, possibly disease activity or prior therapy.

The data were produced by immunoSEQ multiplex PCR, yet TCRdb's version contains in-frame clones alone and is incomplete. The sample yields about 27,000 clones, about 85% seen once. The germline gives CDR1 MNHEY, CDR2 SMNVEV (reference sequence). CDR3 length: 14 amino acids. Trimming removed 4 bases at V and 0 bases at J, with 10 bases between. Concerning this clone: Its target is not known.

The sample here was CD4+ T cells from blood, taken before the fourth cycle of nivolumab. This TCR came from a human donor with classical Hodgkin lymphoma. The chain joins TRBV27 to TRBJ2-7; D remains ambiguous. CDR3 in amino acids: CASSYGSSSYEQYF. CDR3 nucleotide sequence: TGTGCCAGCAGTTATGGATCTAGCTCCTACGAGCAGTACTTC.